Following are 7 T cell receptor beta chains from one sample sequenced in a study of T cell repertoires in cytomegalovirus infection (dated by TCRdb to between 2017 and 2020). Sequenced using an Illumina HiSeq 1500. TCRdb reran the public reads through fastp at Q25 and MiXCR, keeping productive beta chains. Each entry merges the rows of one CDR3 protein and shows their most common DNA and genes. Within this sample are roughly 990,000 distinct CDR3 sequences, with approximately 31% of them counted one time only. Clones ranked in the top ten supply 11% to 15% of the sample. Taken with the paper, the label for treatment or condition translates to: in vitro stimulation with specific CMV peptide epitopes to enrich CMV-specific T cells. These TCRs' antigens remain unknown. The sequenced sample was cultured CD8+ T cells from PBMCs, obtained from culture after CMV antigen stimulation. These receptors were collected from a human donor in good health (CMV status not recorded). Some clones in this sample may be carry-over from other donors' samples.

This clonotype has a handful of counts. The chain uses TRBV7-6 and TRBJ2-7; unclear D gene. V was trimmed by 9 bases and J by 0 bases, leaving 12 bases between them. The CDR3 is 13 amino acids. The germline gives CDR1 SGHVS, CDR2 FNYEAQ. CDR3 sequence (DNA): TGTGCCAGAAAAGATTGGAGCTCCTACGAGCAGTACGTC. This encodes CARKDWSSYEQYV.

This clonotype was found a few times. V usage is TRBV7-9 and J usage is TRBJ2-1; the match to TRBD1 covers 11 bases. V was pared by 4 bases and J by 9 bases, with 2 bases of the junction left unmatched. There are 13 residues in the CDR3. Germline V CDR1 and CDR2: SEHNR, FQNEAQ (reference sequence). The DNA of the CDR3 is TGTGCCAGCAGCTCGGACAGGGGGCCTGAGCAGTTCTTC. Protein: CASSSDRGPEQFF.

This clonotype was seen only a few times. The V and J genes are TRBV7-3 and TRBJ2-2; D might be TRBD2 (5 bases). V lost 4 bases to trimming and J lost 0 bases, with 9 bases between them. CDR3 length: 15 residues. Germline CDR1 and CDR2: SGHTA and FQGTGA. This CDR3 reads CASSSDGANTGELFF. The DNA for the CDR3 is TGTGCCAGCAGCTCTGACGGGGCGAACACCGGGGAGCTGTTTTTT.

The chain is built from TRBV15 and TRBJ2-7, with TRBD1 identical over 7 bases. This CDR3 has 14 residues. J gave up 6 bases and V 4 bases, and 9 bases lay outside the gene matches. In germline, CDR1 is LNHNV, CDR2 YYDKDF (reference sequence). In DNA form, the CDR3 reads TGTGCCACCAGCAACGGCAGGGGGTGGCTCGAGCAGTACTTC. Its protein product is CATSNGRGWLEQYF.

The CDR3 protein is CASSDGTGGTDTQYF. As DNA, the CDR3 is TGTGCCAGCAGTGACGGGACAGGGGGCACAGATACGCAGTATTTT. The genes are TRBV6-4 and TRBJ2-3; 10 bases map to TRBD1. CDR1 MRHNA and CDR2 SNTAGT come from the germline V gene. V lost 2 bases to trimming and J lost 1 base; unmatched junction nucleotides: 0. The CDR3 extends over 15 amino acids.

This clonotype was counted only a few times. CDR3 sequence (DNA): TGCAGTGCTCTGGCGGGGGAGAGAAATGAAAAACTGTTTTTT. Amino acid sequence: CSALAGERNEKLFF. This chain uses TRBV20-1 with TRBJ1-4; TRBD1 might be the D (5 bases). The CDR3 is 14 residues long. The ends were cut back, 5 bases at V and 5 bases at J, with 15 bases in the middle. Germline V lookup: CDR1 DFQATT, CDR2 SNEGSKA (reference sequence).

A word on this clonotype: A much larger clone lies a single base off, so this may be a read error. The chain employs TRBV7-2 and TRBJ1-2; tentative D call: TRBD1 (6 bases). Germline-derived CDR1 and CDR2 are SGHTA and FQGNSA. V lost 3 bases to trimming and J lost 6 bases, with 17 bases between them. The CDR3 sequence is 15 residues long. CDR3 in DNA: TGTGCCAGCAGCTTGAAATTAGGGGGTTACGATGGCTACACCTTC. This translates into CASSLKLGGYDGYTF.